The 10 T cell receptor beta chains reported below all come from one sample, sequenced in a study of beta chain features in type 1 diabetes. Notes on the study in general: Moderate but significant shortening of TCRB CDR3s was recorded in all four CD4+ subsets from Type 1 diabetes patients.

All of the isolated RNA was reverse transcribed, so expressed TCRB transcripts were sequenced. Generated by immunoSEQ multiplex PCR, the TCRdb table keeps only in-frame clones and is missing some. The table includes around 710,000 clones, roughly 12% detected once. Their target antigens are unknown. Sequencing input: naive CD4+ T cells from blood. Every receptor here comes from a man between 25 and 39 years old with type 1 diabetes.

This clone was counted many times. The chain couples TRBV18 to TRBJ1-5; D is unresolved. V was pared by 0 bases and J by 4 bases, with 13 bases between. There are 16 residues in the CDR3. Germline CDR1 is KGHSH and CDR2 is LQKENI. CDR3 loop: CASSPPAGGRNQPQHF. In nucleotides, the CDR3 is TGTGCCAGCTCACCACCTGCGGGAGGGAGAAATCAGCCCCAGCATTTT.

The V call is TRBV19, the J call TRBJ1-2; 7 bases map to TRBD1. Germline loops: CDR1 LNHDA, CDR2 SQIVND (reference sequence). V lost 7 bases, J lost 8 bases, and 4 bases stayed unmatched. This CDR3 has 11 residues. CDR3 in DNA: TGTGCCAGTACCACAGGGGTCGGCTACACCTTC. This gives the protein CASTTGVGYTF.

There are a few counts of this clone. The V gene is TRBV30, the J gene TRBJ2-7, with D maybe TRBD2 (6 bases). The CDR3 is 18 residues long. Germline V CDR1 and CDR2: GTSNPN, SVGIG (reference sequence). The germline V and J ends were trimmed by 0 bases and 1 base, with 22 bases remaining between them. The CDR3: CAWSVESAGSFFSYEQYF. CDR3 bases: TGTGCCTGGAGTGTTGAATCCGCCGGGAGCTTCTTTTCCTACGAGCAGTACTTC.

Notes on this clone: One end of the junction fails to match germline, which may point to a read error. This rearrangement joins TRBV7-7 to TRBJ2-1; D unresolved. The CDR3 covers 14 residues. CDR1 and CDR2 from the germline V gene are SSHAT and FNYEAQ (reference sequence). The CDR3 DNA reads as TGTGCTAGCAGCTTATCCAATTCCTACAATGAGCAGTTCTTC. Its protein is CASSLSNSYNEQFF.

The chain uses TRBV4-1 and TRBJ1-2, with D maybe TRBD1 (6 bases). The germline V and J ends were trimmed by 0 bases and 2 bases, with 13 bases remaining between them. The germline CDR1 and CDR2 sequences are MGHRA and YSYEKL. The CDR3 sequence is 16 residues long. The CDR3 bases are TGCGCCAGCAGCCAAGAGTATGGGACATCAAACTATGGCTACACCTTC. Encoded protein: CASSQEYGTSNYGYTF.

The chain has TRBV7-2 and TRBJ2-6; D unresolved. From germline, CDR1 is SGHTA and CDR2 FQGNSA. Trimming removed 2 bases at V and 1 base at J, with 6 bases between. The CDR3 totals 15 residues. The CDR3 DNA reads as TGTGCCAGCAGCTTACAAGAATCTGGGGCCAACGTCCTGACTTTC. Protein sequence: CASSLQESGANVLTF.

The gene calls are TRBV5-1 and TRBJ2-5, with D possibly being TRBD2 (5 bases). V lost 0 bases to trimming and J lost 3 bases, with 6 bases between them. The CDR3 is made up of 13 amino acids. CDR1 and CDR2 from the germline V gene are SGHRS and YFSETQ. CDR3: CASSLGEKETQYF. In DNA form, the CDR3 reads TGCGCCAGCAGCTTGGGGGAGAAAGAGACCCAGTACTTC.

This clone showed up just a few times. A read error may produce the germline difference seen at one junction end. The chain links TRBV7-7 to TRBJ2-5; TRBD2 matches at 14 bases. The germline V gene encodes CDR1 SSHAT and CDR2 FNYEAQ (reference sequence). This CDR3 region has 15 residues. In DNA form, the CDR3 reads TGTGCTAGCAGCCCGACTAGCGGGGGGGTGGAGACCCAGTACTTC. It specifies CASSPTSGGVETQYF.

This clone was detected only a few times. J is TRBJ1-3 and V is TRBV7-4, with D tentatively TRBD1 (6 bases). CDR1 is SGHVT, CDR2 SQSDAQ, per germline. This CDR3 region has 11 residues. V was cut by 6 bases and J by 14 bases, with 14 bases left in between. In DNA form, the CDR3 reads TGTGCCAGCAGGAGAAGACAGGCCTTATATTTT. As protein: CASRRRQALYF.

This clone was found many times. CDR3 sequence (DNA): TGTGCCAGCAGCTTCAGGCGGGATGAGCAGTTCTTC. It codes for CASSFRRDEQFF. This rearrangement joins TRBV7-2 to TRBJ2-1; a possible D gene is TRBD2 (5 bases). The V end lost 3 bases, the J end lost 8 bases, and 8 bases lay between the germline ends. This CDR3 region has 12 residues. The germline CDR1 and CDR2 sequences are SGHTA and FQGNSA.